Listed below are T cell receptor beta chains from one sample, sequenced in a study of CD8+ T cells in alopecia areata. TCRdb's table, derived via immunoSEQ multiplex PCR, lists solely in-frame clones and lacks some. The sample lists about 150,000 clones; over 70% were seen once. The sample was CD8+ T cells sorted from blood, taken at week 0. These receptors all come from a human donor with alopecia areata. The CDR3 runs from the conserved cysteine through the conserved F or W. Each record gives: clone size, V gene, D gene, J gene, CDR3 length, CDR3 protein, CDR3 DNA. A D gene is named only where the DNA matches it firmly. Where a row states a size, it is once, few, many or the class of an expanded clone; other rows omit it.

clone size: NA; V gene: TRBV4-1; D gene: TRBD1; J gene: TRBJ2-7; CDR3 length: 15; CDR3 protein: CASSQEGKGAYEQYF; CDR3 DNA: TGCGCCAGCAGCCAAGAGGGAAAGGGGGCGTACGAGCAGTACTTC
clone size: once; V gene: TRBV7-9; D gene: NA; J gene: TRBJ2-7; CDR3 length: 14; CDR3 protein: CASSLEGSSYEQYF; CDR3 DNA: TGTGCCAGCAGCTTAGAGGGAAGCTCCTACGAGCAGTACTTC
clone size: NA; V gene: TRBV9; D gene: NA; J gene: TRBJ2-1; CDR3 length: 17; CDR3 protein: CASSARDLRTTYNEQFF; CDR3 DNA: TGTGCCAGCAGCGCGCGGGACCTACGAACAACCTACAATGAGCAGTTCTTC
clone size: NA; V gene: TRBV7-7; D gene: TRBD2; J gene: TRBJ2-5; CDR3 length: 15; CDR3 protein: CASSYRTSPQETQYF; CDR3 DNA: TGTGCCAGCAGCTACCGGACTAGCCCCCAAGAGACCCAGTACTTC
clone size: NA; V gene: TRBV30; D gene: NA; J gene: TRBJ2-2; CDR3 length: 14; CDR3 protein: CAWMIQGNTGELFF; CDR3 DNA: TGTGCCTGGATGATTCAGGGGAACACCGGGGAGCTGTTTTTT
clone size: NA; V gene: TRBV5-1; D gene: NA; J gene: TRBJ2-7; CDR3 length: 13; CDR3 protein: CASSLQDRNEQYF; CDR3 DNA: TGCGCCAGCAGCTTACAAGACAGGAACGAGCAGTACTTC
clone size: NA; V gene: TRBV27; D gene: NA; J gene: TRBJ2-7; CDR3 length: 13; CDR3 protein: CASSLASSYEQYF; CDR3 DNA: TGTGCCAGCAGTTTAGCCTCGTCCTACGAGCAGTACTTC
clone size: NA; V gene: TRBV13; D gene: NA; J gene: TRBJ2-3; CDR3 length: 13; CDR3 protein: CASSSIKTDTQYF; CDR3 DNA: TGTGCCAGCAGCTCGATTAAAACAGATACGCAGTATTTT
clone size: NA; V gene: TRBV19; D gene: NA; J gene: TRBJ2-2; CDR3 length: 14; CDR3 protein: CASSMEGYTGELFF; CDR3 DNA: TGTGCCAGTAGTATGGAGGGTTACACCGGGGAGCTGTTTTTT
clone size: NA; V gene: TRBV27; D gene: NA; J gene: TRBJ2-7; CDR3 length: 13; CDR3 protein: CASSLDPSYEQYF; CDR3 DNA: TGTGCCAGCAGTTTGGACCCCTCCTACGAGCAGTACTTC
clone size: NA; V gene: TRBV6-5; D gene: TRBD2; J gene: TRBJ2-1; CDR3 length: 16; CDR3 protein: CASSYSWAERGNEQFF; CDR3 DNA: TGTGCCAGCAGTTACAGTTGGGCGGAGCGGGGCAATGAGCAGTTCTTC
clone size: NA; V gene: TRBV29-1; D gene: NA; J gene: TRBJ2-7; CDR3 length: 14; CDR3 protein: CSAEETGDSYEQYF; CDR3 DNA: TGCAGCGCCGAAGAGACAGGCGACTCCTACGAGCAGTACTTC
clone size: NA; V gene: TRBV27; D gene: TRBD2; J gene: TRBJ2-1; CDR3 length: 17; CDR3 protein: CASSLFPIAGGREEQFF; CDR3 DNA: TGTGCCAGCAGTTTATTCCCAATAGCGGGAGGACGAGAGGAGCAGTTCTTC
clone size: NA; V gene: TRBV5-4; D gene: NA; J gene: TRBJ2-7; CDR3 length: 13; CDR3 protein: CASSLPSSYEQYF; CDR3 DNA: TGTGCCAGCAGCTTGCCCAGTTCCTACGAGCAGTACTTC
clone size: NA; V gene: TRBV7-9; D gene: TRBD2; J gene: TRBJ2-3; CDR3 length: 15; CDR3 protein: CASSLVLAGADTQYF; CDR3 DNA: TGTGCCAGCAGCTTAGTCCTAGCGGGCGCAGATACGCAGTATTTT
clone size: NA; V gene: TRBV27; D gene: NA; J gene: TRBJ1-6; CDR3 length: 15; CDR3 protein: CASSLDGGRDSPLHF; CDR3 DNA: TGTGCCAGCAGTTTAGATGGGGGCCGGGACTCACCCCTCCACTTT
clone size: NA; V gene: TRBV29-1; D gene: NA; J gene: TRBJ1-3; CDR3 length: 13; CDR3 protein: CSVVGGSGNTIYF; CDR3 DNA: TGCAGCGTTGTTGGAGGGAGTGGAAACACCATATATTTT
clone size: once; V gene: TRBV6-1; D gene: TRBD1; J gene: TRBJ2-7; CDR3 length: 14; CDR3 protein: CASSAGQDTYEQYF; CDR3 DNA: TGTGCCAGCAGTGCCGGACAGGATACCTACGAGCAGTACTTC
clone size: many; V gene: TRBV7-2; D gene: NA; J gene: TRBJ2-1; CDR3 length: 12; CDR3 protein: CASRSSYNEQFF; CDR3 DNA: TGTGCCAGCAGGTCATCCTACAATGAGCAGTTCTTC
clone size: NA; V gene: TRBV4-2; D gene: NA; J gene: TRBJ1-3; CDR3 length: 16; CDR3 protein: CASSQSPPQSGNTIYF; CDR3 DNA: TGTGCCAGCAGCCAAAGCCCTCCTCAATCCGGAAACACCATATATTTT
clone size: NA; V gene: TRBV5-6; D gene: TRBD2; J gene: TRBJ2-3; CDR3 length: 16; CDR3 protein: CASSLGTSGAQDTQYF; CDR3 DNA: TGTGCCAGCAGCCTAGGGACTAGCGGGGCCCAAGATACGCAGTATTTT
clone size: NA; V gene: TRBV10-3; D gene: NA; J gene: TRBJ2-7; CDR3 length: 10; CDR3 protein: CTAGPPPQYF; CDR3 DNA: TGTACCGCGGGCCCCCCACCGCAGTACTTC
clone size: NA; V gene: TRBV5-4; D gene: TRBD2; J gene: TRBJ2-7; CDR3 length: 15; CDR3 protein: CASSLVIGGGYEQYF; CDR3 DNA: TGTGCCAGCAGCTTGGTGATTGGGGGGGGTTACGAGCAGTACTTC
clone size: once; V gene: TRBV15; D gene: NA; J gene: TRBJ1-1; CDR3 length: 14; CDR3 protein: CATKLAVPNTEAFF; CDR3 DNA: TGTGCCACCAAGCTCGCAGTGCCGAACACTGAAGCTTTCTTT
clone size: NA; V gene: TRBV29-1; D gene: TRBD1; J gene: TRBJ2-1; CDR3 length: 13; CDR3 protein: CSLRQGSYNEQFF; CDR3 DNA: TGCAGCCTGAGACAGGGTTCCTACAATGAGCAGTTCTTC
clone size: NA; V gene: TRBV25-1; D gene: NA; J gene: TRBJ1-6; CDR3 length: 14; CDR3 protein: CASRASSYNSPLHF; CDR3 DNA: TGTGCCAGCAGGGCGAGCTCCTATAATTCACCCCTCCACTTT
clone size: NA; V gene: TRBV27; D gene: NA; J gene: TRBJ2-5; CDR3 length: 13; CDR3 protein: CASGVGGGETQYF; CDR3 DNA: TGTGCCAGTGGGGTAGGAGGAGGGGAGACCCAGTACTTC
clone size: once; V gene: TRBV9; D gene: NA; J gene: TRBJ2-1; CDR3 length: 13; CDR3 protein: CASNGGSNNEQFF; CDR3 DNA: TGTGCCAGCAACGGAGGTAGTAATAATGAGCAGTTCTTC
clone size: few; V gene: TRBV7-9; D gene: NA; J gene: TRBJ2-1; CDR3 length: 15; CDR3 protein: CASSFSESSYNEQFF; CDR3 DNA: TGTGCCAGCAGCTTTAGCGAGAGCTCCTACAATGAGCAGTTCTTC
clone size: NA; V gene: TRBV25-1; D gene: TRBD2; J gene: TRBJ2-7; CDR3 length: 14; CDR3 protein: CASSGGGSGYEQYF; CDR3 DNA: TGTGCCAGCAGTGGCGGGGGGTCGGGCTACGAGCAGTACTTC
clone size: NA; V gene: TRBV5-6; D gene: NA; J gene: TRBJ2-7; CDR3 length: 14; CDR3 protein: CASSLALAPYEQYF; CDR3 DNA: TGTGCCAGCAGCTTGGCCCTAGCACCCTACGAGCAGTACTTC
clone size: NA; V gene: TRBV5-1; D gene: NA; J gene: TRBJ2-3; CDR3 length: 13; CDR3 protein: CASSRRQADTQYF; CDR3 DNA: TGCGCCAGCAGCCGCCGCCAAGCAGATACGCAGTATTTT
clone size: once; V gene: TRBV2; D gene: NA; J gene: TRBJ1-2; CDR3 length: 14; CDR3 protein: CASSPQLGDYGYTF; CDR3 DNA: TGTGCCAGCTCTCCCCAGTTGGGCGACTATGGCTACACCTTC